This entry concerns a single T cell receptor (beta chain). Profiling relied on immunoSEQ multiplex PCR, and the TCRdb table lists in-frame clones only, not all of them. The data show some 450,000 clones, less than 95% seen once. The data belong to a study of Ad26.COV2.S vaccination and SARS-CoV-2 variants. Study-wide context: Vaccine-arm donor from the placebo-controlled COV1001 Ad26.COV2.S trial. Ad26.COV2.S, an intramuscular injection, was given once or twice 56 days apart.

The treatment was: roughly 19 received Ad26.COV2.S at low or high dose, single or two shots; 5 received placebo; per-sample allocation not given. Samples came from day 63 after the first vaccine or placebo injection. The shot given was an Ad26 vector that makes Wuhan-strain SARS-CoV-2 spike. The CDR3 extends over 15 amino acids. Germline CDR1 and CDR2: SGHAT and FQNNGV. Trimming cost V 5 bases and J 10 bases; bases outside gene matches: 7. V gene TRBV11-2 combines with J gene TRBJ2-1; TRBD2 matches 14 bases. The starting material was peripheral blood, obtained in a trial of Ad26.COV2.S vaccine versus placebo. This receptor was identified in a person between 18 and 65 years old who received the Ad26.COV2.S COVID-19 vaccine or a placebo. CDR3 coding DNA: TGTGCCAGCAGCCCGAGACTAGCGGGAGGGGGAGAGCAGTTCTTC. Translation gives CASSPRLAGGGEQFF.